This T cell receptor (beta chain) was identified in a study of T cell responses to AZD1222 COVID-19 vaccine. Notes on the study in general: Within unmutated variant regions lay the reported targets of nearly half of spike-specific TCRs. The donor cohort was predominantly white British with a female majority, and clonal diversity may have been underestimated. Baseline seropositivity characterized only six or seven AZD1222 recipients. At 160-218 and 743-854, vaccine-associated CD4 TCRs were dominant, and they spanned spike.

V lost 2 bases, J lost 9 bases, and 11 bases lay in between. The CDR3 sequence is 13 residues long. The germline V gene encodes CDR1 MNHEY and CDR2 SVGEGT. Generated by immunoSEQ multiplex PCR, the TCRdb table keeps only in-frame clones and is missing some. Among 140,000 to 150,000 clones listed, under 95% were seen once. Concerning this clone itself: Antigen unknown.

The sequenced sample was peripheral blood, obtained 28 days after the second AZD1222 dose. This sequence was found in an adult who received the AZD1222 COVID-19 vaccine. The rearrangement joins TRBV6-2 or TRBV6-3 to TRBJ2-1; possibly TRBD1 or TRBD2 for D (5 bases each). CDR3 sequence: CASSYLGVAEQFF. The CDR3 bases are TGTGCCAGCAGTTACCTGGGGGTGGCTGAGCAGTTCTTC.